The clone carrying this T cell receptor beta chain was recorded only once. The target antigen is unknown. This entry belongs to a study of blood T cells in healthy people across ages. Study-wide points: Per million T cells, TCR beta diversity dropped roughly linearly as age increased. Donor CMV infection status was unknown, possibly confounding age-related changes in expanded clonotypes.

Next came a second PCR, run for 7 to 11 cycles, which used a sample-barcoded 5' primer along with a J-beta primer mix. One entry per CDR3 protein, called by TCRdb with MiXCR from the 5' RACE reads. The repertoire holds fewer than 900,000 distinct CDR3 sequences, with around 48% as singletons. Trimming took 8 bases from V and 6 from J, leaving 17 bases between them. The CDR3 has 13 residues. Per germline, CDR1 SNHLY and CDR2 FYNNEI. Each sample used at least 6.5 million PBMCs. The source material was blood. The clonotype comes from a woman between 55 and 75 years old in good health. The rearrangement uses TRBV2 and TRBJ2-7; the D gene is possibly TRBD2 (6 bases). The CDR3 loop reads CASVFGEDSEQYF. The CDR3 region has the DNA TGTGCCAGCGTATTTGGGGAGGATTCCGAGCAGTACTTC. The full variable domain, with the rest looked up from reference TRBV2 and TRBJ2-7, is EPEVTQTPSHQVTQMGQEVILRCVPISNHLYFYWYRQILGQKVEFLVSFYNNEISEKSEIFDDQFSVERPDGSNFTLKIRSTKLEDSAMYFCASVFGEDSEQYFGPGTRLTVT.